This T cell receptor (beta chain) was identified in a study of blood T cell repertoires in COVID-19. The CDR3 has 19 amino acids. This clone was seen more than once but under ten times. The authors' processing: Nucleated cell counts were estimated from reference gene primer amplification. Assay used: immunoSEQ multiplex PCR; TCRdb lists only in-frame clones, some missing. V, J and clone size reflect that table, while D and trimming were determined from the DNA. Of 70,000 or so clones in the sample, 70% to 85% are singletons; the top ten hold about 40%. The source is a woman in her 70s with acute or convalescent COVID-19. Sequencing was carried out using peripheral blood. The chain carries TRBV21-1 and TRBJ2-1; TRBD1 is the table's D call, not checked against the DNA. TRBV21-1 has pseudogene status. CDR3 region: CASSHGLNSQGRYYNEQFF. In DNA, the CDR3 is TGTGCCAGCAGCCACGGCCTGAATTCTCAGGGTCGCTATTACAATGAGCAGTTCTTC.